These 20 T cell receptor beta chains originate from one sample sequenced in a study of T cells of healthy individuals. TCRdb ran MiXCR on the 5' RACE reads and lists one entry per CDR3 protein. The table has fewer than 75,000 distinct CDR3 sequences, around 15% seen once. Receptors were obtained from a human donor in good health.

This clonotype was counted ten times or more. The genes are TRBV12-5 and TRBJ2-3; no definite D call. This CDR3 region has 16 residues. Germline CDR1 reads LGHNT; CDR2 reads FRNRAP. Trimming removed 5 bases at V and 2 bases at J, with 17 bases between. Here the CDR3 reads CASGPGGLGVTDTQYF. The CDR3 nucleotides read TGTGCTAGTGGTCCCGGCGGTCTAGGAGTCACAGATACGCAGTATTTT.

The table lists this clonotype with many counts. The chain is built from TRBV4-1 and TRBJ2-3, with D unresolved. From germline, CDR1 is MGHRA and CDR2 YSYEKL. Trimming shortened V by 3 bases and J by 2 bases, and 9 bases separated the two germline ends. The CDR3 loop spans 14 amino acids. The CDR3 nucleotides read TGCGCCAGCAGCCACGACCTTAACACAGATACGCAGTATTTT. This translates into CASSHDLNTDTQYF.

This clonotype showed up many times. The rearrangement joins TRBV12-3 or TRBV12-4 to TRBJ1-2; no definite D call. Trimming shortened V by 4 bases and J by 8 bases, and 8 bases separated the two germline ends. The CDR3 sequence is 11 residues long. The CDR3 here is CASSSRGGYTF. Here the CDR3 DNA reads TGTGCCAGCAGTTCTCGCGGAGGCTACACCTTC.

This clonotype occurred a few times. The chain carries TRBV19 and TRBJ2-2; no clear D. Trimming shortened V by 3 bases and J by 4 bases, and 9 bases separated the two germline ends. This CDR3 spans 14 amino acids. CDR1 and CDR2 from the germline V gene are LNHDA and SQIVND (reference sequence). CDR3 nucleotide sequence: TGTGCCAGTAGTATGAGGTCGGCCACCGGGGAGCTGTTTTTT. Protein sequence: CASSMRSATGELFF. The complete variable domain, with remaining parts taken from reference TRBV19 and TRBJ2-2, reads DGGITQSPKYLFRKEGQNVTLSCEQNLNHDAMYWYRQDPGQGLRLIYYSQIVNDFQKGDIAEGYSVSREKKESFPLTVTSAQKNPTAFYLCASSMRSATGELFFGEGSRLTVL.

The chain combines TRBV5-1 with TRBJ2-3; no firm D call. In germline, CDR1 is SGHRS, CDR2 YFSETQ. This CDR3 comprises 14 residues. V shed 6 bases and J shed 4 bases, with 15 bases lying between them. The CDR3, as DNA: TGCGCCAGCACCGAATCCACGAGCGCAGATACGCAGTATTTT. It is translated as CASTESTSADTQYF. Full variable domain (missing parts from reference TRBV5-1 and TRBJ2-3): KAGVTQTPRYLIKTRGQQVTLSCSPISGHRSVSWYQQTPGQGLQFLFEYFSETQRNKGNFPGRFSGRQFSNSRSEMNVSTLELGDSALYLCASTESTSADTQYFGPGTRLTVL.

This clonotype was seen only a few times. The chain combines TRBV27 with TRBJ1-5, with a weak D call TRBD1 (6 bases). The CDR3 is 14 amino acids. The germline V gene encodes CDR1 MNHEY and CDR2 SMNVEV (reference sequence). Deletions cut 5 bases from V and 5 bases from J, with 13 bases between. DNA of the CDR3: TGTGCCAGCAGTCTCGGGGGGGCGGATCAGCCCCAGCATTTT. Translation gives CASSLGGADQPQHF.

The V call is TRBV4-2, the J call TRBJ2-1, with 8 nucleotides matching TRBD2. Trimming removed 0 bases from V and 7 bases from J; junction bases left unmatched: 14. Germline assignment: CDR1 LGHNA and CDR2 YNFKEQ. The CDR3 is 18 residues long. CDR3 bases: TGTGCCAGCAGCCAAGATCGGTGGGGACTAGACGGAGAGAATGAGCAGTTCTTC. Its protein is CASSQDRWGLDGENEQFF.

In the case of this clonotype: A much larger clone sits a single nucleotide away, making a read error possible. The chain carries TRBV6-5 and TRBJ2-3; perhaps D is TRBD1 or TRBD2 (5 bases each). CDR3 length: 14 residues. Trimming removed 10 bases at V and 6 bases at J, with 20 bases between. Germline-derived CDR1 and CDR2 are MNHEY and SVGAGI. The CDR3 DNA follows: TGTGCCAACAGACATTCCGGGACGCCGGATACGCAGTATTTT. The encoded protein is CANRHSGTPDTQYF.

This clonotype turned up a few times. The V gene is TRBV5-1, the J gene TRBJ2-1, with D perhaps assigned TRBD1 or TRBD2 (5 bases each). Trimming pared 2 bases from V and 4 bases from J, leaving 19 bases between. CDR3 length: 17 residues. Germline-derived CDR1 and CDR2 are SGHRS and YFSETQ. The CDR3 protein is CASSFPRAGASYNEQFF. The CDR3 region has the DNA TGCGCCAGCAGCTTTCCCCGGGCCGGGGCCTCATACAATGAGCAGTTCTTC.

The chain is built from TRBV7-9 and TRBJ2-7; 8 bases match TRBD2. This CDR3 spans 13 amino acids. The V gene end was trimmed by 6 bases and the J gene end by 2 bases; junction bases not matched to a gene: 3. Germline CDR1 reads SEHNR; CDR2 reads FQNEAQ (reference sequence). The CDR3 DNA is TGTGCCAGCAGTCTTAGCGGGGCCTACGAGCAGTACTTC. Its protein product is CASSLSGAYEQYF.

The gene calls are TRBV7-3 and TRBJ2-7; D is uncertain. Trimming shortened V by 3 bases and J by 3 bases, and 9 bases separated the two germline ends. The CDR3 has 13 amino acids. Germline V CDR1 and CDR2: SGHTA, FQGTGA. The CDR3 DNA follows: TGTGCCAGCAGCTTTGAGGCCGACTACGAGCAGTACTTC. Translation gives CASSFEADYEQYF.

This clonotype was observed many times. The chain combines TRBV6-1 with TRBJ2-7, with 9 bases identical to TRBD1. Germline V gene sequence: CDR1 MNHNS, CDR2 SASEGT. This CDR3 is 14 amino acids long. The V and J ends lost 6 bases and 4 bases, in that order; junction bases with no gene match: 7. The DNA for the CDR3 is TGTGCCAGCAGGACCGACGACAGGGGGTACGAGCAGTACTTC. This encodes CASRTDDRGYEQYF.

The V gene is TRBV28, the J gene TRBJ1-1, with D unresolved. The germline V gene has CDR1 MDHEN and CDR2 SYDVKM. The CDR3 has 15 amino acids. V lost 1 base, J lost 0 bases, and 9 bases lay in between. The CDR3 nucleotides read TGTGCCAGCAGTTTATTGGGTGCCATGAACACTGAAGCTTTCTTT. This translates into CASSLLGAMNTEAFF.

In this sample, this clonotype turned up a few times. The rearrangement joins TRBV3-1 to TRBJ2-3; D not resolved. The V and J ends lost 4 bases and 4 bases respectively, with 9 bases between them. CDR1 and CDR2 (germline): LGHDT, YNNKEL (reference sequence). The CDR3 totals 13 residues. The CDR3 is CASSPQTADTQYF. The CDR3 DNA reads as TGTGCCAGCAGCCCCCAAACGGCAGATACGCAGTATTTT.

This clonotype was detected ten times or more. The chain carries TRBV28 and TRBJ2-7, with 7 bases lining up with TRBD1. V lost 6 bases to trimming and J lost 0 bases; unmatched junction nucleotides: 5. Germline V lookup: CDR1 MDHEN, CDR2 SYDVKM. The CDR3 contains 14 residues. CDR3 region: CASRGQQSSYEQYF. The CDR3, as DNA: TGTGCCAGCAGGGGACAGCAGAGCTCCTACGAGCAGTACTTC.

This clonotype has ten or more counts. V and J are TRBV12-5 and TRBJ2-7; 8 positions agree with TRBD1. The V gene end was trimmed by 1 base and the J gene end by 2 bases; junction bases not matched to a gene: 4. Germline loops: CDR1 LGHNT, CDR2 FRNRAP. The CDR3 length is 15 residues. The CDR3 DNA is TGTGCTAGTGGTTTGGGGACAGGGCCTACCTACGAGCAGTACTTC. Residues: CASGLGTGPTYEQYF.

In its sample, this clonotype was seen many times. The genes are TRBV11-2 and TRBJ1-2; 9 bases match TRBD1. V gave up 5 bases and J gave up 7 bases; unmatched junction bases: 2. Germline V gene lookup returns CDR1 SGHAT and CDR2 FQNNGV. The length of the CDR3 is 12 residues. Here the CDR3 reads CASSGTGSGYTF. Written as DNA, the CDR3 is TGTGCCAGCAGCGGGACAGGGAGTGGCTACACCTTC.

This clonotype was observed many times. The chain links TRBV20-1 to TRBJ1-5; unclear D gene. In germline, CDR1 is DFQATT, CDR2 SNEGSKA (reference sequence). This CDR3 has 12 amino acids. The V and J ends lost 2 bases and 6 bases respectively, with 8 bases between them. The CDR3 loop reads CSARRGIQPQHF. The CDR3 bases are TGCAGTGCTAGACGGGGAATTCAGCCCCAGCATTTT.

This clonotype appeared many times. The gene calls are TRBV12-3 or TRBV12-4 and TRBJ1-1; the D gene is possibly TRBD1 (5 bases). V lost 3 bases and J lost 7, with 18 bases in between. The length of the CDR3 is 15 residues. In DNA, the CDR3 is TGTGCCAGCAGTTTCAGGCAGGGAAGAATGGGTGAAGCTTTCTTT. Its protein is CASSFRQGRMGEAFF.

The V gene is TRBV20-1, the J gene TRBJ1-2; D is perhaps TRBD1 (6 bases). CDR1 is DFQATT and CDR2 is SNEGSKA in the germline V gene (reference sequence). V dropped 3 bases and J dropped 10 bases, with 24 bases sitting between them. CDR3 length: 15 amino acids. The CDR3 region has the DNA TGCAGTGCTAGCCGGTTGGGGGCAGGCGATCAGGACTACACCTTC. It encodes CSASRLGAGDQDYTF.